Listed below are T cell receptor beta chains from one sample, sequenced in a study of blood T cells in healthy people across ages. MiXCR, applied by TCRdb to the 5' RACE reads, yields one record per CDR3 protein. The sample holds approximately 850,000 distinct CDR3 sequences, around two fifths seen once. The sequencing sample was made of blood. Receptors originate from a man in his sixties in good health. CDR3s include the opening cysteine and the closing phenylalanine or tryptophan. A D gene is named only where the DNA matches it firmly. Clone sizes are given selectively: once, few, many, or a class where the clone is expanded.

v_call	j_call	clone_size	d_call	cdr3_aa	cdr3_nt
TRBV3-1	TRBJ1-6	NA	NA	CASSQSDGNSPLHF	TGTGCCAGCAGCCAATCAGACGGGAATTCACCCCTCCACTTT
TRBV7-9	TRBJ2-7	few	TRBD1	CASSPGQGRVDEQYF	TGTGCCAGCAGCCCCGGACAGGGGAGAGTAGACGAGCAGTACTTC
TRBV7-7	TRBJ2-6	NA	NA	CASSLGGSGANVPTF	TGTGCCAGCAGCTTAGGGGGCTCTGGGGCCAACGTCCCGACTTTC
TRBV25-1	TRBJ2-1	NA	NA	CASSEISRGPWNEQFF	TGTGCCAGCAGTGAAATAAGTCGGGGGCCGTGGAATGAGCAGTTCTTC
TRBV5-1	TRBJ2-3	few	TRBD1	CASSVGTGSTDTQYF	TGCGCCAGCAGCGTTGGGACAGGGAGCACAGATACGCAGTATTTT
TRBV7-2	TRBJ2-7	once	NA	CASSLVSDLGEQYF	TGTGCCAGCAGCTTAGTATCCGATTTAGGGGAGCAGTACTTC
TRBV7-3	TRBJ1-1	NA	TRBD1	CASSDGTGWDTEAFF	TGTGCCAGCAGCGATGGGACAGGGTGGGACACTGAAGCTTTCTTT
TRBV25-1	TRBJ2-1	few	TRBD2	CASSEWTSGDDEQFF	TGTGCCAGCAGTGAATGGACTAGCGGGGACGATGAGCAGTTCTTC
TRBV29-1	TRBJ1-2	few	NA	CSVENPVVYTF	TGCAGCGTTGAAAACCCCGTCGTCTACACCTTC
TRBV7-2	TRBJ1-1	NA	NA	CASSHDGGLSEVFF	TGTGCCAGCAGCCACGACGGGGGGCTCTCTGAAGTTTTCTTT
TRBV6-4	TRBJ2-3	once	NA	CASSDLPLGALAAAFRDTQYF	TGTGCCAGCAGTGACTTACCACTCGGGGCCCTAGCTGCCGCCTTCAGAGATACGCAGTATTTT
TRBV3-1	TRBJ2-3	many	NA	CASSPFVRADTQYF	TGTGCCAGCAGCCCCTTTGTTAGGGCAGATACGCAGTATTTT
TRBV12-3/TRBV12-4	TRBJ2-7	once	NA	CASSRGQTGTYEQYF	TGTGCCAGCAGTCGAGGACAGACTGGGACCTACGAGCAGTACTTC
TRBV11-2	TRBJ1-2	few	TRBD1	CASSLGRTGDYGYTF	TGTGCCAGCAGCTTAGGGCGGACAGGGGACTATGGCTACACCTTC
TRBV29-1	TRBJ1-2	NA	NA	CSVEDRQYYGYTF	TGCAGCGTTGAAGATCGACAATACTATGGCTACACCTTC
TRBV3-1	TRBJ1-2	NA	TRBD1	CASSRDSHLGGYTF	TGTGCCAGCAGCCGGGACAGCCACCTTGGAGGCTACACCTTC
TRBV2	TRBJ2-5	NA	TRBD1	CASNRQGNQETQYF	TGTGCCAGCAATCGACAGGGTAACCAAGAGACCCAGTACTTC
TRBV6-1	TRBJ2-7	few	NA	CASSEQVKSSYEQYF	TGTGCCAGCAGTGAGCAGGTGAAGAGCTCCTACGAGCAGTACTTC
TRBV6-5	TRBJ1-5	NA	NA	CASSSDRRLSNQPQHF	TGTGCCAGCAGTTCCGACCGGAGGCTTAGCAATCAGCCCCAGCATTTT
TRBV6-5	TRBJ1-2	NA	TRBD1	CASGTVGGYTF	TGTGCCAGCGGGACAGTGGGGGGCTACACCTTC
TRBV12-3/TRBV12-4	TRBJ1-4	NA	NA	CASSLTGFKEKLFF	TGTGCCAGCAGTCTCACAGGGTTCAAAGAAAAACTGTTTTTT
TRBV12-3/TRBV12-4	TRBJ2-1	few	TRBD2	CASSHRKAGGFNEQFF	TGTGCCAGCAGCCACCGAAAGGCGGGGGGCTTCAATGAGCAGTTCTTC
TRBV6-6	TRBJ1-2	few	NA	CASSKDIDGYTF	TGTGCCAGCAGTAAGGACATAGATGGCTACACCTTC
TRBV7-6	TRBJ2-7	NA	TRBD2	CASSLSPSGGSYEQYF	TGTGCCAGCAGCTTAAGCCCTAGCGGGGGCTCCTACGAGCAGTACTTC
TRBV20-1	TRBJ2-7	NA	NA	CSARAGVSTWSEQYF	TGCAGTGCTAGAGCGGGGGTTAGTACGTGGTCCGAGCAGTACTTC
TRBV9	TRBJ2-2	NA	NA	CASALGGAGTGELFF	TGTGCCAGCGCCCTAGGGGGGGCGGGAACCGGGGAGCTGTTTTTT
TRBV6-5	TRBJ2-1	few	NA	CASSYSRGEQFF	TGTGCCAGCAGTTACTCTAGGGGCGAGCAGTTCTTC
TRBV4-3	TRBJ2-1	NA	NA	CASSQDKFYEQFF	TGCGCCAGCAGCCAAGATAAGTTCTACGAGCAGTTCTTC
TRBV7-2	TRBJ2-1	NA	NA	CASALARDYNEQFF	TGTGCCAGCGCCTTAGCTCGGGATTACAATGAGCAGTTCTTC
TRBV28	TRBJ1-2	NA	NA	CASCNLPPKGDGYTF	TGTGCCAGCTGTAATCTTCCACCCAAAGGAGATGGCTACACCTTC
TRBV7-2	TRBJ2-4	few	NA	CASSSRDQWAVQYF	TGTGCCAGCAGCTCTAGGGACCAGTGGGCTGTTCAGTACTTC
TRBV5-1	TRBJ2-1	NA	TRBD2	CASSLGASGGSHNEQFF	TGCGCCAGCAGCTTGGGGGCTAGCGGGGGGTCCCACAATGAGCAGTTCTTC
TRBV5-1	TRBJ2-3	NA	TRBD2	CASSASGVSTDTQYF	TGCGCCAGCAGCGCTAGCGGGGTTAGCACAGATACGCAGTATTTT
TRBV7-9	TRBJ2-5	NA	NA	CASSSSVRGGSETQYF	TGTGCCAGCAGTTCTTCAGTCCGGGGCGGGTCAGAGACCCAGTACTTC
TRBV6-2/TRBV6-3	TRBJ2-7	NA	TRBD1	CASRSPGQGYEQYF	TGTGCCAGCAGATCCCCGGGACAGGGTTACGAGCAGTACTTC
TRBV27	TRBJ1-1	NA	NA	CASSYRPPRGNTEAFF	TGTGCCAGCAGTTATCGGCCCCCCAGGGGAAACACTGAAGCTTTCTTT
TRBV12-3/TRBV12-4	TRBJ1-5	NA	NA	CASSLRGGDGNQPQHF	TGTGCCAGCAGCCTCCGAGGAGGTGATGGCAATCAGCCCCAGCATTTT